Listed below are T cell receptor beta chains from one sample, sequenced in a study of T cell responses to AZD1222 COVID-19 vaccine. Some clones are missing from TCRdb's copy, which holds only in-frame ones; the method was immunoSEQ multiplex PCR. The top ten clones hold 3.5% to 4.5% of a sample with about 140,000 clones, 92% of them seen once. This sample comprised peripheral blood, obtained 28 days after the second AZD1222 dose. Receptors were obtained from an adult who received the AZD1222 COVID-19 vaccine. Both conserved end residues are part of each CDR3. D genes are given only for firm matches. For some rows the clone size is stated as once, few or many, or as a class when expanded; others skip it.

CDR3nt: TGTGCCAGCAGTTCTAGGGAGCCCCAGCATTTT; CDR3aa: CASSSREPQHF; d_gene: .; j_gene: TRBJ1-5; v_gene: TRBV28; abundance: .
CDR3nt: TGTGCCAGCAGTTACTCCTTCGGGTCCTACAATGAGCAGTTCTTC; CDR3aa: CASSYSFGSYNEQFF; d_gene: .; j_gene: TRBJ2-1; v_gene: TRBV6-5; abundance: .
CDR3nt: TGTGCCAGCAGCCAGGGGGCCCAGCGATACGAGCAGTACTTC; CDR3aa: CASSQGAQRYEQYF; d_gene: TRBD1; j_gene: TRBJ2-7; v_gene: TRBV28; abundance: .
CDR3nt: TGTGCCAGCTCACCACCCAGGGCTGGCGGCTACACCTTC; CDR3aa: CASSPPRAGGYTF; d_gene: .; j_gene: TRBJ1-2; v_gene: TRBV18; abundance: .
CDR3nt: TGTGCCAGTAGCATACGGGCGGTCGGGCAGCCCCAGCATTTT; CDR3aa: CASSIRAVGQPQHF; d_gene: .; j_gene: TRBJ1-5; v_gene: TRBV19; abundance: .
CDR3nt: TGTGCCAGTGACAGAGGCACCGGGGAGCTGTTTTTT; CDR3aa: CASDRGTGELFF; d_gene: .; j_gene: TRBJ2-2; v_gene: TRBV28; abundance: .
CDR3nt: TGTGCCATCAGTGAACTTGTAAATTCACCCCTCCACTTT; CDR3aa: CAISELVNSPLHF; d_gene: .; j_gene: TRBJ1-6; v_gene: TRBV10-3; abundance: .
CDR3nt: TGTGCCAGCGGTCAGGGGTCCCTAATATATGGCTACACCTTC; CDR3aa: CASGQGSLIYGYTF; d_gene: .; j_gene: TRBJ1-2; v_gene: TRBV28; abundance: .
CDR3nt: TGTGCCAGCTCACACCGCGGGGATACGCAGTATTTT; CDR3aa: CASSHRGDTQYF; d_gene: .; j_gene: TRBJ2-3; v_gene: TRBV18; abundance: .
CDR3nt: TGTGCCATCAGTGAACAGGAGAACGAGCAGTACTTC; CDR3aa: CAISEQENEQYF; d_gene: .; j_gene: TRBJ2-7; v_gene: TRBV10-3; abundance: .
CDR3nt: TGTGCCACCGGACAGGCGTATGGCTACACCTTC; CDR3aa: CATGQAYGYTF; d_gene: TRBD1; j_gene: TRBJ1-2; v_gene: TRBV6-5; abundance: .
CDR3nt: TGTGCCTGGAGTGTTGGACAGGGGTACAATGAGCAGTTCTTC; CDR3aa: CAWSVGQGYNEQFF; d_gene: TRBD1; j_gene: TRBJ2-1; v_gene: TRBV30; abundance: .
CDR3nt: TGCGCCAGCAGCCACGGGACCGCAAACTATAATTCACCCCTCCACTTT; CDR3aa: CASSHGTANYNSPLHF; d_gene: .; j_gene: TRBJ1-6; v_gene: TRBV5-1; abundance: .
CDR3nt: TGTGCCAGCAGTTCATCATCCACAGATACGCAGTATTTT; CDR3aa: CASSSSSTDTQYF; d_gene: .; j_gene: TRBJ2-3; v_gene: TRBV28; abundance: .
CDR3nt: TGTGCCAGCAGCCCCCACGGGACAGGGCTCACAGATACGCAGTATTTT; CDR3aa: CASSPHGTGLTDTQYF; d_gene: TRBD1; j_gene: TRBJ2-3; v_gene: TRBV9; abundance: once
CDR3nt: TGTGCCAGCAGGACAGGGACTGGAAACACCATATATTTT; CDR3aa: CASRTGTGNTIYF; d_gene: TRBD1; j_gene: TRBJ1-3; v_gene: TRBV6-5; abundance: .
CDR3nt: TGCGCCAGCAGCCAAGAGGGGTTTAACAGGGGGCTACGAGCCAAAAACATTCAGTACTTC; CDR3aa: CASSQEGFNRGLRAKNIQYF; d_gene: TRBD1; j_gene: TRBJ2-4; v_gene: TRBV4-1; abundance: .
CDR3nt: TGTGCCAGCAGTGAAAAAGAGGGGACGGGCTATGGCTACACCTTC; CDR3aa: CASSEKEGTGYGYTF; d_gene: .; j_gene: TRBJ1-2; v_gene: TRBV6-4; abundance: .
CDR3nt: TGTGCCAGCAGCTTAGCGTACAGGGAGAACACTGAAGCTTTCTTT; CDR3aa: CASSLAYRENTEAFF; d_gene: .; j_gene: TRBJ1-1; v_gene: TRBV7-2; abundance: .
CDR3nt: TGTGCCAGCAGCCTTGGGACAGCGAACACTGAAGCTTTCTTT; CDR3aa: CASSLGTANTEAFF; d_gene: TRBD1; j_gene: TRBJ1-1; v_gene: TRBV28; abundance: .